These T cell receptor beta chains were read from a single sample in a study of CD4 T cells in relation to SARS-CoV-2 and coronaviruses. The antigens these receptors bind are not known. Produced via immunoSEQ multiplex PCR; TCRdb's table is partial and in-frame only. The sample consists of 15,000 to 20,000 clones, approximately 78% of them appearing once. The sequenced sample was CD4+ T cells from PBMCs, cultured in vitro. The source of these receptors is a human donor in good health. CDR3s include the opening cysteine and the closing phenylalanine or tryptophan. The size of a clone is reported for some rows only, either as once, few or many, or as a class for expanded clones.

>TRBJ2-3|TRBV4-2|NA
CASSQEKGLGTGTDTQYF
>TRBJ1-5|TRBV7-2|NA
CASSLGTGDQPQHF
>TRBJ2-7|TRBV29-1|NA
CSVARGGSYEQYF
>TRBJ1-4|TRBV18|NA
CASSPETGGNEKLFF
>TRBJ2-5|TRBV5-1|NA
CASSHGGETQYF
>TRBJ2-7|TRBV2|NA
CATVGMGSHEQYF
>TRBJ2-5|TRBV28|NA
CASSLAGLGGPLVETQYF
>TRBJ2-2|TRBV6-6|NA
CASRTGGGFAGELFF
>TRBJ1-2|TRBV4-1|NA
CASSQELQRSMENTF
>TRBJ2-7|TRBV28|NA
CASSPQGILGEQYF
>TRBJ2-2|TRBV4-1|NA
CASSQHRGPNTGELFF
>TRBJ1-5|TRBV6-6|NA
CASSYRDRDQPQHF
>TRBJ2-1|TRBV7-9|NA
CASGRLPNNEQFF
>TRBJ1-2|TRBV3-1/TRBV3-2|NA
CASSLIGQGHGYTF
>TRBJ2-3|TRBV19|NA
CASSLVSSTDTQYF
>TRBJ2-7|TRBV27|NA
CASSFGLVRVDEQYF
>TRBJ2-7|TRBV2|NA
CASRLSGTRLEQYF
>TRBJ1-4|TRBV13|NA
CASTLWSGGKENEKLFF
>TRBJ2-6|TRBV15|few
CATSRDRETGANVLTF
>TRBJ1-5|TRBV30|NA
CAWNGGSVQPQHF
>TRBJ2-6|TRBV7-8|NA
CASSFPGANVLTF
>TRBJ2-7|TRBV13|NA
CASSPRTSGGTYEQYF
>TRBJ1-6|TRBV28|NA
CATTTQAGGSYNSPLHF
>TRBJ1-4|TRBV5-4|NA
CASSLEGDATNEKLFF
>TRBJ2-7|TRBV6-5|NA
CASTTGQGIGSEQYF
>TRBJ2-1|TRBV3-1/TRBV3-2|NA
CASSPRLRTGAYNEQFF
>TRBJ2-7|TRBV5-4|NA
CASSLSGGWYEQYF
>TRBJ2-5|TRBV3-1/TRBV3-2|NA
CASSPPGTGQQETQYF
>TRBJ2-1|TRBV7-9|NA
CASSLKPVLAGGLNEQFF
>TRBJ1-2|TRBV30|NA
CAWADRRAGYTF
>TRBJ1-5|TRBV2|NA
CASTQGDRGFQPQHF
>TRBJ2-7|TRBV19|NA
CASSISSRGGFPSYEQYF
>TRBJ2-5|TRBV19|NA
CASGQGVRETQYF